The present TCR beta chain was sequenced within a study of CD8+ T cells in alopecia areata. About the study: Dosing spanned 6 to 18 months on tofacitinib, then 6 months off drug. Study-level results: Tofacitinib did not eliminate many expanded lesional clones from scalp or blood. Scalp clonality, along with expanded CD8+ clones among the top 100, was significantly decreased by tofacitinib.

RNA extraction was followed by reverse transcription into cDNA, which acted as the sequencing template. The method was immunoSEQ multiplex PCR; TCRdb's version includes in-frame clones alone and lacks a portion of them. The sample shows roughly 190,000 clones, approximately 60% of them seen only once. The germline gives CDR1 SQVTM, CDR2 ANQGSEA. The V gene end was trimmed by 6 bases and the J gene end by 7 bases; junction bases not matched to a gene: 8. The CDR3 loop spans 13 amino acids. Treatment denoted: oral pan-JAK inhibitor, 5-10 mg twice daily. Concerning this clone itself: Its antigen remains unidentified.

This sequence joins TRBV29-1 and TRBJ1-4; 7 bases match TRBD1. This clonotype was obtained from a human donor with alopecia areata. The material was CD4+ T cells sorted from blood, obtained at week 4, from a patient treated with tofacitinib. The CDR3 DNA is TGCAGCGTCGACAGGGATGGGAGTGAAAAACTGTTTTTT. It yields the protein CSVDRDGSEKLFF.